This TCR beta chain was profiled in a study of blood T cell repertoires in COVID-19. Study overall: COVID-19 samples from acute and convalescent phases originated in the United States, Italy and Spain. Sample material is recorded as cDNA or gDNA derived from T cells, B-cell-depleted T cells, or PBMCs.

There are a few counts of this clone. The V end was cut by 5 bases, the J end by 2 bases, with 13 bases between. The CDR3 totals 15 residues. Germline CDR1 MDHEN, CDR2 SYDVKM. Original handling: Reference gene primer amplification in the assay estimated nucleated cell counts. Measured with immunoSEQ multiplex PCR; TCRdb has only the in-frame clones, and not every one. V and J calls plus clone size are reproduced from that table; the DNA served to infer D and trimming. Seen here are under 250,000 clones, about 84% observed once, and the top ten hold approximately 6.2%. Seattle enrolled patients during active infection and tracked them longitudinally.

The rearrangement links TRBV28 to TRBJ1-3, with a tentative D call TRBD1 (6 bases). Sequencing was carried out using peripheral blood. The receptor was isolated from a woman of 80 years or more with COVID-19, enrolled during active disease. CDR3 sequence reads: CASSPTGLAGNTIYF. CDR3 DNA: TGTGCCAGCAGTCCCACAGGGTTGGCTGGAAACACCATATATTTT.